The 20 T cell receptor beta chains below were found in one sample sequenced in a study of shared clonotypes between healthy human individuals (dated by TCRdb to about 2020). To prepare the library, the immunoSEQ multiplex PCR assay was applied. Here the immuneACCESS table is served through TCRdb, limited to in-frame sequences with V and J called. Missing clones are a known gap in these copies; in checked studies unresolved V genes cover under half, and the rest lacks a known reason. Counted in this sample were 2 million to 2.5 million clones; 85% to 95% of them appeared once. The leading ten clones occupy 0.35% to 0.45% of the sample. The specimen sequenced was naive CD4+ T cells from PBMCs. In light of the paper, this sample's cell subset or site label describes: CD45RA+ positively selected. All receptors derive from a man between 18 and 35 years old in good health. Some clones in this sample may be carry-over from other donors' samples.

The chain couples TRBV5-1 to TRBJ2-1, with 8 nucleotides matching TRBD1. V gave up 0 bases and J gave up 7 bases; unmatched junction bases: 9. Germline values: CDR1 SGHRS, CDR2 YFSETQ. CDR3 length: 16 amino acids. CDR3 nucleotides: TGCGCCAGCAGCTTGGTGGGCCAGGGGGCTTGGAATGAGCAGTTCTTC. Amino acids: CASSLVGQGAWNEQFF. The complete variable domain, with remaining parts taken from reference TRBV5-1 and TRBJ2-1, reads KAGVTQTPRYLIKTRGQQVTLSCSPISGHRSVSWYQQTPGQGLQFLFEYFSETQRNKGNFPGRFSGRQFSNSRSEMNVSTLELGDSALYLCASSLVGQGAWNEQFFGPGTRLTVL.

The chain employs TRBV5-6 and TRBJ2-7; 7 bases are shared with TRBD1. The CDR3 extends over 14 amino acids. Germline V CDR1 and CDR2: SGHDT, YYEEEE. V lost 3 bases, J lost 0 bases, and 3 bases stayed unmatched. In nucleotides, the CDR3 is TGTGCCAGCAGCTACAGGGGCCTCTCCTACGAGCAGTACTTC. It is translated as CASSYRGLSYEQYF. Using reference TRBV5-6 and TRBJ2-7 for the parts outside the CDR3, the full variable domain is DAGVTQSPTHLIKTRGQQVTLRCSPKSGHDTVSWYQQALGQGPQFIFQYYEEEERQRGNFPDRFSGHQFPNYSSELNVNALLLGDSALYLCASSYRGLSYEQYFGPGTRLTVT.

The chain couples TRBV14 to TRBJ2-1, with D possibly TRBD2 on 6 matching bases. This CDR3 has 14 amino acids. The V and J ends lost 5 bases and 4 bases respectively, with 12 bases between them. Germline-derived CDR1 and CDR2 are SGHDN and FVKESK. CDR3 region: CASSYRDFYNEQFF. The CDR3 DNA reads as TGTGCCAGCAGCTACCGGGACTTTTACAATGAGCAGTTCTTC.

This clone has just one count. The chain combines TRBV5-1 with TRBJ1-1; the D is unclear. V was cut by 2 bases and J by 5 bases, with 13 bases left in between. The CDR3 extends over 14 amino acids. Germline V CDR1 and CDR2: SGHRS, YFSETQ. Here the CDR3 DNA reads TGCGCCAGCAGCTTTTCAGGTATTGGGACTGAAGCTTTCTTT. Translated: CASSFSGIGTEAFF.

Note on this clone: Other DNA sequences of this sample code for an identical CDR3. This chain connects TRBV5-1 to TRBJ2-7; D could derive from TRBD1 or TRBD2 (5 bases each). The CDR3 sequence is 16 residues long. Trimming took off 0 bases at V and 0 bases at J, with 13 bases between the two ends. Germline lookup yields CDR1 SGHRS and CDR2 YFSETQ. CDR3 in DNA: TGCGCCAGCAGCTTGGAGGGGTCAGGGAGCTCCTACGAGCAGTACTTC. Translated: CASSLEGSGSSYEQYF.

The chain has TRBV6-5 and TRBJ1-2; 7 positions match TRBD1. The germline gives CDR1 MNHEY, CDR2 SVGAGI. The CDR3 is 15 residues long. Trimming at V came to 8 bases and at J to 3 bases, leaving 12 bases not matched to a gene. Here the CDR3 DNA reads TGTGCCAGCCTTTCTCCGTCCAGGGGGGACTATGGCTACACCTTC. The encoded protein is CASLSPSRGDYGYTF.

The genes are TRBV19 and TRBJ1-2, with TRBD1 matching 12 bases. Germline values: CDR1 LNHDA, CDR2 SQIVND (reference sequence). V gave up 7 bases and J gave up 7 bases; unmatched junction bases: 16. The CDR3 loop spans 17 amino acids. DNA for the CDR3: TGTGCCAGTACCCAACCGTCGTATGGGACAGGGGGCTTTGGCTACACCTTC. It is translated as CASTQPSYGTGGFGYTF.

The rearrangement uses TRBV6-1 and TRBJ1-5; D unclear. Germline CDR1 MNHNS, CDR2 SASEGT. The CDR3 totals 17 residues. With 3 bases removed from V and 3 bases from J, the gap between germline ends came to 18 bases. The CDR3 here is CASSDRRSFGDNQPQHF. CDR3 bases: TGTGCCAGCAGTGACAGGAGAAGTTTTGGGGACAATCAGCCCCAGCATTTT.

V gene TRBV9 combines with J gene TRBJ1-2, with 12 bases identical to TRBD1. V lost 4 bases to trimming and J lost 5 bases; unmatched junction nucleotides: 6. The germline V gene encodes CDR1 SGDLS and CDR2 YYNGEE. This CDR3 contains 15 residues. The CDR3 nucleotides are TGTGCCAGCAGCCCAGGGACAGGGGGCGGATATGGCTACACCTTC. Translated, it gives CASSPGTGGGYGYTF.

This clone has more than one count but fewer than ten. The chain links TRBV30 to TRBJ1-1; the D is unclear. This CDR3 spans 14 amino acids. In germline, CDR1 is GTSNPN, CDR2 SVGIG (reference sequence). Trimming stripped 3 bases from V and 1 base from J, with 12 bases between. The CDR3 DNA reads TGTGCCTGGAGCCAAGGGAGCCCGAACACTGAAGCTTTCTTT. Encoded protein: CAWSQGSPNTEAFF.

V is TRBV29-1 and J is TRBJ1-3; the D gene is possibly TRBD1 (5 bases). This CDR3 spans 11 amino acids. Trimming took 6 bases from V and 6 from J, leaving 9 bases between them. Germline V lookup: CDR1 SQVTM, CDR2 ANQGSEA. CDR3 DNA sequence: TGCAGCGTCCAGGGCGTAAACACCATATATTTT. This encodes CSVQGVNTIYF.

Only a few counts were recorded for this clone. The chain has TRBV30 and TRBJ1-5; D is uncertain. Germline-derived CDR1 and CDR2 are GTSNPN and SVGIG (reference sequence). The CDR3 is made up of 14 amino acids. V dropped 1 base and J dropped 0 bases, with 7 bases sitting between them. The CDR3 region has the DNA TGTGCCTGGAGTGAGAGTTATAGCAATCAGCCCCAGCATTTT. Translated: CAWSESYSNQPQHF.

The chain employs TRBV2 and TRBJ2-5, with 7 bases that match TRBD2. The V gene end was trimmed by 2 bases and the J gene end by 1 base; junction bases not matched to a gene: 1. The CDR3 is made up of 14 amino acids. Germline CDR1 and CDR2: SNHLY and FYNNEI. CDR3 nucleotides: TGTGCCAGCAGTGAAACTAGCGCCCAAGAGACCCAGTACTTC. Its protein product is CASSETSAQETQYF.

The rearrangement joins TRBV27 to TRBJ1-3; D call uncertain. Germline V gene sequence: CDR1 MNHEY, CDR2 SMNVEV (reference sequence). CDR3 size: 15 residues. Trimming removed 5 bases at V and 0 bases at J, with 11 bases between. The CDR3 here is CASSPRGGSGNTIYF. Here the CDR3 DNA reads TGTGCCAGCAGTCCCCGTGGAGGCTCTGGAAACACCATATATTTT.

The chain recombines TRBV6-5 with TRBJ1-2, with D tentatively TRBD1 (5 bases). The CDR3 sequence is 14 residues long. Deletions cut 4 bases from V and 4 bases from J, with 13 bases between. Per the germline V gene, CDR1 is MNHEY and CDR2 is SVGAGI. Here the CDR3 DNA reads TGTGCCAGCAGTTCTGCGGGACGGCCCTATGGCTACACCTTC. Its translation is CASSSAGRPYGYTF.

The rearrangement links TRBV29-1 to TRBJ2-5, with no clear D. Germline values: CDR1 SQVTM, CDR2 ANQGSEA. CDR3 length equals 12 residues. V lost 7 bases to trimming and J lost 5 bases, with 14 bases between them. For the CDR3, the DNA is TGCAGCGCCCTGACTCACGCGGAGACCCAGTACTTC. It yields the protein CSALTHAETQYF.

This clone was recorded once. V and J are TRBV28 and TRBJ1-4; TRBD1 is a possible D gene (5 bases). The CDR3 runs 14 residues. V was cut by 8 bases and J by 4 bases, with 14 bases left in between. Germline V gives CDR1 MDHEN, CDR2 SYDVKM. DNA for the CDR3: TGTGCCAGCTGCTTTGGGGGGAATAATGAAAAACTGTTTTTT. Translation gives CASCFGGNNEKLFF.

The chain employs TRBV10-3 and TRBJ2-7, with D unresolved. V lost 3 bases and J 0 bases, leaving 9 bases between the germline ends. Germline CDR1 is ENHRY and CDR2 is SYGVKD. The CDR3 sequence is 14 residues long. This chain's CDR3 is CAISDFRVSYEQYF. CDR3 bases: TGTGCCATCAGTGATTTTAGGGTCTCCTACGAGCAGTACTTC.

The V call is TRBV18, the J call TRBJ2-3, with no clear D. V dropped 3 bases and J dropped 3 bases, with 10 bases sitting between them. Germline V lookup: CDR1 KGHSH, CDR2 LQKENI. The CDR3 length is 14 residues. The CDR3 spells CASSPSVRTDTQYF. The CDR3 DNA reads TGTGCCAGCTCACCTTCCGTTAGAACAGATACGCAGTATTTT.

Comments on this clone: The identical CDR3 is also encoded by other nucleotide sequences in the sample. V is TRBV9 and J is TRBJ2-5, with D possibly matching TRBD1 (6 bases). V lost 4 bases and J lost 2, with 12 bases in between. Germline loops: CDR1 SGDLS, CDR2 YYNGEE. The CDR3 is 14 residues long. The CDR3 nucleotides are TGTGCCAGCAGCCCCTTGGGGACACAAGAGACCCAGTACTTC. Translation gives CASSPLGTQETQYF.